This is a list of T cell receptor beta chains from one sample in a study of T-cell reconstitution after alpha-beta-depleted transplantation in children. TCRdb recomputed calls from the PCR reads with MiXCR, one row per CDR3 protein. The sample records around 490,000 distinct CDR3 sequences, 10% to 12% being singletons. Source: PBMCs, mostly from graft donor cells, taken 180 days after TCRalphabeta/CD19-depleted stem cell transplant. All receptors come from a female patient aged 2-9 years who had a stem cell transplant for aplastic anemia, so the T cells may come from the graft donor. CDR3s include the opening cysteine and the closing phenylalanine or tryptophan. Each record gives: J gene, clone size, V gene, D gene, CDR3 length, CDR3 protein, CDR3 DNA. D genes are given only for firm matches. Clone sizes are given selectively: once, few, many, or a class where the clone is expanded.

>TRBJ1-4|many|TRBV7-2|TRBD1|12
CASSQDRGKLFF
TGTGCCAGCAGCCAGGACAGGGGGAAACTGTTTTTT
>TRBJ2-1|.|TRBV7-9|.|15
CASSRWRRGGEEQFF
TGTGCCAGCAGCCGCTGGAGGAGAGGGGGGGAGGAGCAGTTCTTC
>TRBJ2-1|many|TRBV15|TRBD2|18
CATSRVALAGGNYNEQFF
TGTGCCACCAGCAGAGTGGCTCTAGCGGGAGGGAACTACAATGAGCAGTTCTTC
>TRBJ2-1|.|TRBV24-1|TRBD2|16
CATSDGASGIDNEQFF
TGTGCCACCAGCGACGGGGCTAGCGGGATCGACAATGAGCAGTTCTTC
>TRBJ1-1|.|TRBV12-3/TRBV12-4|.|11
CASSPGYEAFF
TGTGCCAGCAGTCCCGGGTATGAAGCTTTCTTT
>TRBJ2-7|few|TRBV27|TRBD2|15
CASSLLQAGAHEQYF
TGTGCCAGCAGTTTACTGCAAGCGGGGGCCCACGAGCAGTACTTC
>TRBJ1-6|few|TRBV7-2|.|16
CASSPPVRTEGSPLHF
TGTGCCAGCAGCCCCCCAGTGAGGACAGAAGGTTCACCCCTCCACTTT
>TRBJ2-7|many|TRBV29-1|TRBD1|15
CSVDPSTGGKHEQYF
TGCAGCGTTGACCCATCGACAGGGGGCAAGCACGAGCAGTACTTC
>TRBJ2-5|.|TRBV25-1|TRBD2|16
CASSEYVWREGETQYF
TGTGCCAGCAGTGAATATGTATGGCGGGAGGGAGAGACCCAGTACTTC
>TRBJ1-6|few|TRBV20-1|TRBD1|17
CSAIGATGSSYNSPLHF
TGCAGTGCTATAGGGGCGACAGGGAGCTCCTATAATTCACCCCTCCACTTT
>TRBJ1-3|few|TRBV20-1|.|15
CSAREQTASGNTIYF
TGCAGTGCTAGAGAACAAACAGCCTCTGGAAACACCATATATTTT
>TRBJ1-1|few|TRBV9|.|13
CASSVAGETEAFF
TGTGCCAGCAGCGTAGCTGGGGAAACTGAAGCTTTCTTT
>TRBJ1-3|many|TRBV10-3|.|15
CAISDGGTSGNTIYF
TGTGCCATCAGTGACGGGGGCACCTCTGGAAACACCATATATTTT
>TRBJ2-3|few|TRBV10-3|.|14
CAIARPSGADTQYF
TGTGCCATTGCACGCCCTTCAGGAGCAGATACGCAGTATTTT
>TRBJ2-1|few|TRBV4-3|.|17
CASSRELDSPSLNEQFF
TGCGCCAGCAGCCGCGAGCTGGACAGCCCTTCCCTTAATGAGCAGTTCTTC
>TRBJ2-1|.|TRBV11-2|TRBD2|16
CASSKLAGGTYNEQFF
TGTGCCAGCAGCAAACTAGCGGGAGGGACCTACAATGAGCAGTTCTTC
>TRBJ2-5|.|TRBV4-3|.|16
CASSQGIGTQQETQYF
TGCGCCAGCAGCCAAGGGATCGGGACTCAGCAGGAGACCCAGTACTTC
>TRBJ1-5|many|TRBV29-1|.|13
CSVQRGYNQPQHF
TGCAGCGTCCAGAGAGGATACAATCAGCCCCAGCATTTT
>TRBJ2-7|.|TRBV27|TRBD2|15
CASRTPAGGFYEQYF
TGTGCCAGCAGGACTCCAGCGGGAGGCTTTTACGAGCAGTACTTC